The rows below give T cell receptor beta chains drawn from one sample of a study of T-cell reconstitution after alpha-beta-depleted transplantation in children. One entry per CDR3 protein, called by TCRdb with MiXCR from the PCR reads. The table has hundreds of thousands of distinct CDR3 sequences, 10% to 15% seen once. The specimen comprised PBMCs, mostly from graft donor cells, sampled 360 days after TCRalphabeta/CD19-depleted stem cell transplant. The receptors come from a male patient under 18 who had a stem cell transplant for acute myeloid leukemia, so the T cells may come from the graft donor. Each CDR3 is given with its conserved first and last residue. A D gene is named only where the DNA matches it firmly. Some rows have no size entry. The others give once, few or many, or a class for an expanded clone.

v_call,clone_size,cdr3_length,d_call,j_call,cdr3_nt,cdr3_aa
TRBV5-1,few,16,TRBD1,TRBJ2-7,TGCGCCAGCAGCTTGGCCTCGACAGGGACCTCCTACGAGCAGTACTTC,CASSLASTGTSYEQYF
TRBV7-9,few,14,-,TRBJ2-7,TGTGCCAGCAGCTTCGGACACCCTAACTACGAGCAGTACTTC,CASSFGHPNYEQYF
TRBV4-2,-,14,-,TRBJ2-3,TGTGCCAGCAGCCAAGATAACCCGCCCGATACGCAGTATTTT,CASSQDNPPDTQYF
TRBV18,few,17,-,TRBJ2-3,TGTGCCAGCTCACCACTGAGAGCAGGGCCCTACACAGATACGCAGTATTTT,CASSPLRAGPYTDTQYF
TRBV6-5,many,17,TRBD2,TRBJ2-5,TGTGCCAGCAGTTACTCGAGGACTAGCGGGAAACGAGAGACCCAGTACTTC,CASSYSRTSGKRETQYF
TRBV29-1,many,14,TRBD2,TRBJ2-7,TGCAGCGTTGAAGGACTAGCGGGAGACTACGAGCAGTACTTC,CSVEGLAGDYEQYF
TRBV28,few,13,-,TRBJ1-1,TGTGCCAGCATATCCAGGGCCAACACTGAAGCTTTCTTT,CASISRANTEAFF
TRBV7-8,-,14,-,TRBJ2-7,TGTGCCAGCAGCTTTAGCGAGACGGGCTACGAGCAGTACTTC,CASSFSETGYEQYF
TRBV5-1,few,14,-,TRBJ2-7,TGCGCCAGCAGCTTGGATTTTGGGTCCTACGAGCAGTACTTC,CASSLDFGSYEQYF
TRBV5-1,few,15,-,TRBJ1-1,TGCGCCAGCAGCCGGCCGTACCGAGGTAACACTGAAGCTTTCTTT,CASSRPYRGNTEAFF
TRBV29-1,-,13,-,TRBJ2-7,TGCAGCGTCCCAGGGGCCCCTCGGAACGAGCAGTACTTC,CSVPGAPRNEQYF
TRBV4-3,many,18,-,TRBJ2-3,TGCGCCAGCAGCCAAGTAATAAGGGCTAGCGAAGTAACAGATACGCAGTATTTT,CASSQVIRASEVTDTQYF
TRBV1,-,15,-,TRBJ2-2,TGCACCAGCACGAGGGCTAGCAGGAACACCGGGGAGCTGTTTTTT,CTSTRASRNTGELFF
TRBV28,-,13,-,TRBJ2-5,TGTGCCAGCAGTTTAGGGGGCGGGAAGACCCAGTACTTC,CASSLGGGKTQYF
TRBV29-1,many,13,TRBD2,TRBJ2-7,TGCAGCGTCCGGGGACTAGCGGTCTACGAGCAGTACTTC,CSVRGLAVYEQYF
TRBV28,few,19,-,TRBJ2-1,TGTGCCAGCAGTTTTCCCTCGGGGCTAGCGTTGAGCTCCTACAATGAGCAGTTCTTC,CASSFPSGLALSSYNEQFF
TRBV11-2,few,16,-,TRBJ1-4,TGTGCCAGCAGCTTAGGTCCAGGGGCCCTTAATGAAAAACTGTTTTTT,CASSLGPGALNEKLFF
TRBV10-3,many,16,TRBD2,TRBJ2-2,TGTGCCATCAATCCCGTAGCGGGAGGGGACACCGGGGAGCTGTTTTTT,CAINPVAGGDTGELFF
TRBV20-1,few,10,-,TRBJ1-2,TGCAGTGCCCCTACTCGGGGCTACACCTTC,CSAPTRGYTF
TRBV7-2,few,15,TRBD2,TRBJ2-1,TGTGCCAGCAGCTTCATTCTCCTACTAGCGGGCTGGCAGTTCTTC,CASSFILLLAGWQFF
TRBV29-1,many,10,-,TRBJ1-2,TGCAGCGTTGACGGTGGCGGCTACACCTTC,CSVDGGGYTF
TRBV5-5,many,15,-,TRBJ2-5,TGTGCCAGCAGCTCGGACTACCGGAGAGAAGAGACCCAGTACTTC,CASSSDYRREETQYF
TRBV12-3/TRBV12-4,few,18,-,TRBJ1-1,TGTGCCAGCAGCCCGGTGGGGCAGGGATTCCCTACGGACACTGAAGCTTTCTTT,CASSPVGQGFPTDTEAFF
TRBV10-2,-,15,-,TRBJ2-7,TGCGCCAGCAGTGAGTGGGGGACTGGGGCCTACGAGCAGTACTTC,CASSEWGTGAYEQYF
TRBV7-6,-,13,-,TRBJ1-1,TGTGCCAGCAGCTTAAAGGGGACGGGAGAAGCTTTCTTT,CASSLKGTGEAFF
TRBV12-3/TRBV12-4,many,15,TRBD2,TRBJ2-3,TGTGCCAGCAGCCGACTAGCGGCTAGCACAGATACGCAGTATTTT,CASSRLAASTDTQYF
TRBV7-9,many,16,-,TRBJ2-5,TGTGCCAGCAGCTTAGTAGGCGGGACAGACCAAGAGACCCAGTACTTC,CASSLVGGTDQETQYF
TRBV4-2,-,15,-,TRBJ1-5,TGTGCCAGCAGCCAAGATGAGGTTGAGGGTCAGCCCCAGCATTTT,CASSQDEVEGQPQHF
TRBV5-1,few,15,-,TRBJ2-7,TGCGCCAGCAGCTCCGTCCGTTCCCCTTCCTACGAGCAGTACTTC,CASSSVRSPSYEQYF
TRBV28,-,18,TRBD2,TRBJ2-3,TGTGCCAGCAGTTTAGGGGGAGGACTAGCGGGACTGGGAGATACGCAGTATTTT,CASSLGGGLAGLGDTQYF
TRBV7-2,-,14,-,TRBJ2-7,TGTGCCAGCAGCTTAGTGGGCTCGGCTCCCGAGCAGTACTTC,CASSLVGSAPEQYF
TRBV12-3/TRBV12-4,few,16,TRBD2,TRBJ2-7,TGTGCCAGCAGTCCCGGACTAGCGGGAGGAGTGAACGAGCAGTACTTC,CASSPGLAGGVNEQYF
TRBV20-1,few,14,TRBD1,TRBJ2-5,TGCAGTGGGGGAGGGACAGGGGGCCAAGAGACCCAGTACTTC,CSGGGTGGQETQYF
TRBV20-1,few,13,-,TRBJ2-7,TGCAGTGCTACCGGGACACCCTCCTACGAGCAGTACTTC,CSATGTPSYEQYF
TRBV14,many,16,TRBD2,TRBJ2-1,TGTGCCAGCAGCCAAGTGGGACTAGCGGGATCTAATGAGCAGTTCTTC,CASSQVGLAGSNEQFF
TRBV10-3,-,14,-,TRBJ2-1,TGTGCCATCAGTGAGATAGTAGCCGGCAAGGAGCAGTTCTTC,CAISEIVAGKEQFF
TRBV24-1,many,13,-,TRBJ2-5,TGTGCCACCAGTGATTTGCACCAAGAGACCCAGTACTTC,CATSDLHQETQYF
TRBV11-1,many,13,TRBD1,TRBJ2-4,TGTGCCAGCAGCTACACAGGGGGCCAGTCTCAGTACTTC,CASSYTGGQSQYF
TRBV20-1,-,15,-,TRBJ2-7,TGCAGTGCTAGGAACGCCTGGGGCAGGGTCTACGAGCAGTACTTC,CSARNAWGRVYEQYF
TRBV9,many,15,-,TRBJ1-1,TGTGCCAGCAGCGTAGTTTCAGGGGCGAACACTGAAGCTTTCTTT,CASSVVSGANTEAFF
TRBV29-1,many,17,TRBD2,TRBJ2-5,TGCAGCGTGGAACAGGGGACTAGCGGGCCCTACCAAGAGACCCAGTACTTC,CSVEQGTSGPYQETQYF
TRBV20-1,few,14,-,TRBJ1-2,TGCAGTGCTAGAGTGGCCAGGAATCTCTATGGCTACACCTTC,CSARVARNLYGYTF
TRBV28,few,14,-,TRBJ2-5,TGTGCCAGCAGTTTAAAAATAGACCAAGAGACCCAGTACTTC,CASSLKIDQETQYF
TRBV5-4,-,15,TRBD2,TRBJ2-1,TGTGCCAGCAGCTTGAGAGCGGGAGGGCCCAATGAGCAGTTCTTC,CASSLRAGGPNEQFF
TRBV7-9,few,16,TRBD2,TRBJ2-7,TGTGCCAGCAGCTTACCGGGACTACCGCACTCCTACGAGCAGTACTTC,CASSLPGLPHSYEQYF
TRBV29-1,-,15,TRBD2,TRBJ2-7,TGCAGCGTCGGACTAGCGGGACCTCTCTCCTACGAGCAGTACTTC,CSVGLAGPLSYEQYF
TRBV20-1,-,13,TRBD2,TRBJ2-1,TGCAGTGCTCTACTAGCGTTTTACAATGAGCAGTTCTTC,CSALLAFYNEQFF
TRBV7-9,many,19,TRBD2,TRBJ2-1,TGTGCCAGCAGCTTAGTAGGTGAGGCGGGAGGTAGTACCTACAATGAGCAGTTCTTC,CASSLVGEAGGSTYNEQFF
TRBV29-1,-,13,TRBD1,TRBJ2-5,TGCAGCGTTGAACTAACAGGGGTGGAGACCCAGTACTTC,CSVELTGVETQYF
TRBV5-1,many,13,-,TRBJ1-1,TGCGCCAGCAGCTTGAGGTGGGACACTGAAGCTTTCTTT,CASSLRWDTEAFF
TRBV20-1,few,15,-,TRBJ2-7,TGCAGTGCCTTAAAACGGGACCCCCCTAACTACGAGCAGTACTTC,CSALKRDPPNYEQYF
TRBV7-9,-,15,TRBD2,TRBJ2-1,TGTGCCAGCAGCCAACTCCTCGGGACTAACAATGAGCAGTTCTTC,CASSQLLGTNNEQFF
TRBV12-3/TRBV12-4,many,17,-,TRBJ1-5,TGTGCCAGCAGTTTGGGGAGGGACATTAAATTCAATCAGCCCCAGCATTTT,CASSLGRDIKFNQPQHF
TRBV15,-,13,-,TRBJ1-5,TGTGCCACCAGCAGAGATTCGGATCAGCCCCAGCATTTT,CATSRDSDQPQHF
TRBV6-4,-,15,-,TRBJ2-3,TGTGCCAGCAGTGCTGCGCGAGGGGGTACAGATACGCAGTATTTT,CASSAARGGTDTQYF
TRBV4-3,many,14,-,TRBJ2-3,TGCGCCAGCAGCATCCAGGAACCCACAGATACGCAGTATTTT,CASSIQEPTDTQYF
TRBV28,many,16,-,TRBJ1-5,TGTGCCAGCAGTTTAGGAGCAGATTCTAGCAATCAGCCCCAGCATTTT,CASSLGADSSNQPQHF